This TCR beta chain appears in the sequencing data of a study of T cells in Graves' hyperthyroidism and ophthalmopathy. CDR1 is SGHTA and CDR2 is FQGNSA in the germline V gene. Trimming left V 2 bases short and J 7 bases short, with 14 bases between. The CDR3 contains 14 residues. RNA transcripts provided the source from which TCR beta CDR3 regions were amplified. Initially, a first-round RT-PCR of the TCR CDR3 employed the HTBI primer set. TCRdb reanalysed the multiplex PCR reads using MiXCR and keeps one entry per CDR3 protein. The sample has a few hundred thousand distinct CDR3 sequences, about 45% seen once.

This clonotype originated in a young woman with Graves' hyperthyroidism. The chain is built from TRBV7-2 and TRBJ1-2, with a possible D match to TRBD1 (5 bases). Sequencing was done on a sample of peripheral blood or thyroid tissue (not recorded which). The CDR3 DNA is TGTGCCAGCAGCTTAACTTACCGGGACCCTGGCTACACCTTC. It encodes CASSLTYRDPGYTF. The variable domain in full, completed from reference TRBV7-2 and TRBJ1-2, reads GAGVSQSPSNKVTEKGKDVELRCDPISGHTALYWYRQSLGQGLEFLIYFQGNSAPDKSGLPSDRFSAERTGGSVSTLTIQRTQQEDSAVYLCASSLTYRDPGYTFGSGTRLTVV.